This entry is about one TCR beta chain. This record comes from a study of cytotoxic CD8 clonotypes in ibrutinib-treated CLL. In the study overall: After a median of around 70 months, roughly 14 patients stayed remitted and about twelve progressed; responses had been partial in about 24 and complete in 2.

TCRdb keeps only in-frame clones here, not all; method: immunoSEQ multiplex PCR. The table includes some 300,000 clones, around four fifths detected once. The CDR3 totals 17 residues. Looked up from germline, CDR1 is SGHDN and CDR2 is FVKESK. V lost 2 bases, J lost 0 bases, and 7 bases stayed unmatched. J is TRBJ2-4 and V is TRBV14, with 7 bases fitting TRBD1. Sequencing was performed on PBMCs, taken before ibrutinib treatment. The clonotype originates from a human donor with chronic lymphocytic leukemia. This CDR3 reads CASSQRTGALAKNIQYF. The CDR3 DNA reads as TGTGCCAGCAGCCAACGAACAGGGGCACTAGCCAAAAACATTCAGTACTTC.